This entry is about one T cell receptor beta chain. The junction does not match germline at one end; this may be a read error. This specimen comes from a study of identical twins. Each cDNA held unique molecular identifiers, and template switching gave it a universal primer site. TCRdb re-called the 5' RACE reads with MiXCR, one entry per CDR3 protein. The profile shows 1.5 million to 2 million distinct CDR3 sequences, around a third of them singletons. Germline CDR1 and CDR2: MRHNA and SNTAGT. There are 16 residues in the CDR3. The source material was cord blood. The chain employs TRBV6-4 and TRBJ1-2; TRBD1 matches 8 bases. This receptor was taken from a newborn girl in good health. The DNA for the CDR3 is TGTGCCGGCAGTCAATACGGACAGGGTGCGGACTATAGCTACACCTTC. Its translation is CAGSQYGQGADYSYTF.